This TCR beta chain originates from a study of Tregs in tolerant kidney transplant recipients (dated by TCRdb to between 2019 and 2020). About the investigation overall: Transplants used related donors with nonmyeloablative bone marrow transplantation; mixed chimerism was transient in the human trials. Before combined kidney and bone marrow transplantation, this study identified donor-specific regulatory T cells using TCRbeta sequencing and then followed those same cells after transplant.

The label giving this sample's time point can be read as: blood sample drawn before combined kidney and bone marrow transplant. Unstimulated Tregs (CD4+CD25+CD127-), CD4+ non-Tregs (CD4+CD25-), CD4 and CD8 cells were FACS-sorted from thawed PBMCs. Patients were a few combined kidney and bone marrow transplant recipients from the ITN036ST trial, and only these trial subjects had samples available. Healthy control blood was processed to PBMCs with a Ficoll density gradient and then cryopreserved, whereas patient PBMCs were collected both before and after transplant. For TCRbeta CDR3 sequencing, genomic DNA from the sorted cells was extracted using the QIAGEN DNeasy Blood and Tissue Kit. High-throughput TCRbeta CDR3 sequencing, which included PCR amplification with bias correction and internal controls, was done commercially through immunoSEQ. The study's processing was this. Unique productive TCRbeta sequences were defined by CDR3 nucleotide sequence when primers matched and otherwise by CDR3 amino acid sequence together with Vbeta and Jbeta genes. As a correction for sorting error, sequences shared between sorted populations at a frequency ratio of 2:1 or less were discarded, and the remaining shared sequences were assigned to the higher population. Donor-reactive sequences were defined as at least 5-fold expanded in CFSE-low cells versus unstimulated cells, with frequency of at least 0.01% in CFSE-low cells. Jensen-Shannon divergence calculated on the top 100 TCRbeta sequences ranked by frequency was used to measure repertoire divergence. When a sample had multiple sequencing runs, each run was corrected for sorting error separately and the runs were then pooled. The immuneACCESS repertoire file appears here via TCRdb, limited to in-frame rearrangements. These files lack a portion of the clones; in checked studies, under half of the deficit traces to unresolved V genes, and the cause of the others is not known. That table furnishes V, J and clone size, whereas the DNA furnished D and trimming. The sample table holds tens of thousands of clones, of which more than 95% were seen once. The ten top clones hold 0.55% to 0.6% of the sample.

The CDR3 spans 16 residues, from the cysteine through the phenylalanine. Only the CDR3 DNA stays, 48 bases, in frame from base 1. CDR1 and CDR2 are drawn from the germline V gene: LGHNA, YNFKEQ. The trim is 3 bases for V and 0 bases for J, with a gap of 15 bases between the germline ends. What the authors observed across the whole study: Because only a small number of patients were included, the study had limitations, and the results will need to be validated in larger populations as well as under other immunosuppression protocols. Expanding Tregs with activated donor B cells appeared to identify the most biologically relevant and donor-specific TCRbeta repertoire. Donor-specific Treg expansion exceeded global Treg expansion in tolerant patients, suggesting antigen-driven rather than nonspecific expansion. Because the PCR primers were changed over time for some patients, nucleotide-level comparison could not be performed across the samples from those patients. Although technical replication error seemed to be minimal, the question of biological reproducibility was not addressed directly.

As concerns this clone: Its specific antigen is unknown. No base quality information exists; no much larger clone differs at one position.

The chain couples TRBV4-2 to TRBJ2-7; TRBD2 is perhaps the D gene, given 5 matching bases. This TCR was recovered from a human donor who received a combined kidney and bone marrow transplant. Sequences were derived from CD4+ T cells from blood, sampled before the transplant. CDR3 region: CASSQITRVSSYEQYF. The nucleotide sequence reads TGTGCCAGCAGCCAGATAACGAGGGTGAGCTCCTACGAGCAGTACTTC.